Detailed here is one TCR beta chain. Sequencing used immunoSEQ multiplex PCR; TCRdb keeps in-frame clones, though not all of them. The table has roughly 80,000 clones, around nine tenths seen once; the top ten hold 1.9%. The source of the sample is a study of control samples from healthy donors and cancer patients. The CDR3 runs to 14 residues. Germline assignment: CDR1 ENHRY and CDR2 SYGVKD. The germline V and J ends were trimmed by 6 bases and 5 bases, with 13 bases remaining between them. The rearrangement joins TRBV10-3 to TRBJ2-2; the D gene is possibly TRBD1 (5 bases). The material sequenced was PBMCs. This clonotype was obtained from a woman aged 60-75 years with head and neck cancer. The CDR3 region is CAIRATDRTGELFF. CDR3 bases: TGTGCCATCAGGGCGACAGATAGGACCGGGGAGCTGTTTTTT.